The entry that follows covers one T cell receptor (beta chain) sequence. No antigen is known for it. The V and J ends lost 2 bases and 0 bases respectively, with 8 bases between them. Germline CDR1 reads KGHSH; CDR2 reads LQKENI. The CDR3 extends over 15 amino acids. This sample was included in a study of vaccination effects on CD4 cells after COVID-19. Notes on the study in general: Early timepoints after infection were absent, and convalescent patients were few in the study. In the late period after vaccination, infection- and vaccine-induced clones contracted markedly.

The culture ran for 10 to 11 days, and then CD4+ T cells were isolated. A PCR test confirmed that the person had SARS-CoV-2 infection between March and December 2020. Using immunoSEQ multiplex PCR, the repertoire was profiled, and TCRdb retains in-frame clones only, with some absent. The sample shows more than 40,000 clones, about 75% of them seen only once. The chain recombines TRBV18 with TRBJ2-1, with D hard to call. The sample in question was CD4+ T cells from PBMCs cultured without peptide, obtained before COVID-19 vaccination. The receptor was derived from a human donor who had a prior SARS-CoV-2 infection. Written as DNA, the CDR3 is TGTGCCAGCTCACCAGGAGAGGCCTCCTACAATGAGCAGTTCTTC. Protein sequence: CASSPGEASYNEQFF.